This entry describes one T cell receptor (beta chain). TCRdb keeps only in-frame clones here, not all; method: immunoSEQ multiplex PCR. The sample shows more than 25,000 clones, 90% to 95% of them seen only once. This sample was included in a study of control samples from healthy donors and cancer patients. Looked up from germline, CDR1 is SGHRS and CDR2 is YFSETQ. The CDR3 loop spans 17 amino acids. The receptor's source is a man over 45 with lung cancer. Sequenced sample: PBMCs. The rearrangement uses TRBV5-1 and TRBJ2-2; 8 bases match TRBD1. The CDR3 region is CPPTRQGHVANTGELFF. The CDR3 nucleotides read TGCCCCCCCACACGACAGGGGCACGTCGCGAACACCGGGGAGCTGTTTTTT.